The 24 T cell receptor beta chains listed next were all sequenced from one sample in a study of low-dose radiotherapy and immunotherapy resistance in tumors. First-strand cDNA relied on TRAV- and TRBV-specific primers spanning alpha and beta chains. Both a constant-region primer and a V-primer adapter served to amplify TCRs across roughly 21 PCR cycles. TCRdb fed the reads into MiXCR, producing one record per CDR3 protein. The repertoire consists of tens of thousands of distinct CDR3 sequences, with over 15% occurring once and the leading ten covering roughly 2.8%. Time point indicated: before trial treatment. The sequences come from PBMCs, collected before treatment. Receptors were obtained from a male donor with prostate cancer.

This rearrangement joins TRBV19 to TRBJ1-2; 8 nucleotides align to TRBD1. V shed 9 bases, J shed 6 bases, and the junction held 9 bases outside the gene matches. Germline assignment: CDR1 LNHDA and CDR2 SQIVND (reference sequence). This CDR3 is built from 13 residues. CDR3 coding DNA: TGTGCCAGCGGACAGGGCGTTTGGGATGGCTACACCTTC. Its protein is CASGQGVWDGYTF.

The chain links TRBV5-6 to TRBJ2-5; 9 bases fit TRBD2. Germline assignment: CDR1 SGHDT and CDR2 YYEEEE. This CDR3 comprises 15 residues. Trimming cost V 4 bases and J 5 bases; bases outside gene matches: 9. The CDR3 loop is CASSSRSGGYETQYF. The DNA for the CDR3 is TGTGCCAGCAGCAGCCGTAGCGGGGGCTACGAGACCCAGTACTTC.

This clonotype was counted ten times or more. The chain has TRBV27 and TRBJ2-7; weak D call: TRBD1 (5 bases). Trimming cost V 10 bases and J 2 bases, with 15 bases left between them. The CDR3 length is 13 residues. Germline V gene data show CDR1 as MNHEY and CDR2 as SMNVEV (reference sequence). This CDR3 reads CATRGDSTYEQYF. The CDR3 DNA follows: TGTGCCACCCGAGGCGACAGCACCTACGAGCAGTACTTC.

This chain links TRBV2 with TRBJ1-5; a weak D match, TRBD1 (5 bases). The V end was cut by 4 bases, the J end by 5 bases, with 9 bases between. CDR1 is SNHLY, CDR2 FYNNEI, per germline. This CDR3 contains 13 residues. The CDR3 protein is CASSGDGHQPQHF. CDR3 sequence (DNA): TGTGCCAGCAGTGGGGACGGTCATCAGCCCCAGCATTTT.

This clonotype was seen at least ten times. The genes are TRBV7-2 and TRBJ2-5; D is undetermined. The CDR3 is made up of 14 amino acids. V was shortened by 2 bases and J by 2 bases, with 9 bases between the two germline ends. The germline gives CDR1 SGHTA, CDR2 FQGNSA. The CDR3 DNA is TGTGCCAGCAGCTTATGGGCGGCTCAAGAGACCCAGTACTTC. Its protein product is CASSLWAAQETQYF.

This clonotype was seen ten or more times. The chain is built from TRBV20-1 and TRBJ1-1; perhaps TRBD1 as D (6 bases). Germline V CDR1 and CDR2: DFQATT, SNEGSKA (reference sequence). This CDR3 region has 14 residues. With 3 bases removed from V and 1 base from J, the gap between germline ends came to 12 bases. CDR3 nucleotide sequence: TGCAGTGCTAGGGGAGGGGGAACGAACACTGAAGCTTTCTTT. It specifies CSARGGGTNTEAFF.

Many counts were recorded for this clonotype. The rearrangement uses TRBV6-6 and TRBJ2-7; 9 bases align to TRBD1. The CDR3 is 18 amino acids. The V gene end was trimmed by 2 bases and the J gene end by 0 bases; junction bases not matched to a gene: 11. The germline V gene encodes CDR1 MNHNY and CDR2 SVGAGI (reference sequence). The DNA for the CDR3 is TGTGCCAGCAGTTACACGGACAGGGGTGCCCCGGCCTCCTACGAGCAGTACTTC. Translation: CASSYTDRGAPASYEQYF.

This clonotype was observed many times. The chain joins TRBV7-2 to TRBJ2-3; D ambiguous. Germline CDR1 reads SGHTA; CDR2 reads FQGNSA. Trimming pared 5 bases from V and 4 bases from J, leaving 7 bases between. The CDR3 sequence is 12 residues long. The CDR3 sequence is CASSTSPDTQYF. The CDR3 nucleotides read TGTGCCAGCAGCACATCCCCAGATACGCAGTATTTT.

V and J are TRBV6-6 and TRBJ2-7, with TRBD2 identical over 13 bases. The germline V gene has CDR1 MNHNY and CDR2 SVGAGI (reference sequence). V shed 5 bases and J 3 bases; nucleotides not matched to a gene: 4. This CDR3 is built from 15 residues. CDR3 sequence (DNA): TGTGCCAGCAGTGAACTAGCGGGGGGGCTCTACGAGCAGTACTTC. This gives the protein CASSELAGGLYEQYF.

This clonotype was picked up many times. J is TRBJ2-7 and V is TRBV10-3, with D possibly matching TRBD1 (6 bases). CDR3 length equals 13 residues. Germline values: CDR1 ENHRY, CDR2 SYGVKD. Trimming removed 0 bases from V and 8 bases from J, with 11 bases in between. CDR3 amino acids: CAISESGTLQQYF. The CDR3 coding sequence is TGTGCCATCAGTGAGTCCGGGACACTCCAGCAGTACTTC.

This clonotype was picked up many times. V is TRBV2 and J is TRBJ2-2; 8 nucleotides agree with TRBD2. The CDR3 is 16 amino acids. V shed 7 bases and J 1 base; nucleotides not matched to a gene: 8. In germline, CDR1 is SNHLY, CDR2 FYNNEI. The CDR3 is CASILEAGGNTGELFF. The DNA of the CDR3 is TGTGCCAGCATCCTGGAGGCGGGGGGGAACACCGGGGAGCTGTTTTTT. Full variable domain (rest looked up from reference TRBV2 and TRBJ2-2): EPEVTQTPSHQVTQMGQEVILRCVPISNHLYFYWYRQILGQKVEFLVSFYNNEISEKSEIFDDQFSVERPDGSNFTLKIRSTKLEDSAMYFCASILEAGGNTGELFFGEGSRLTVL.

Ten or more counts support this clonotype. V gene TRBV18 combines with J gene TRBJ2-2, with D uncertain. The CDR3 is made up of 14 amino acids. The germline gives CDR1 KGHSH, CDR2 LQKENI. Trimming removed 2 bases from V and 3 bases from J, with 7 bases in between. The CDR3, as DNA: TGTGCCAGCTCACCAACTGCCCACACCGGGGAGCTGTTTTTT. Translating gives CASSPTAHTGELFF.

This clonotype appeared many times. V gene TRBV7-6 combines with J gene TRBJ1-1; D possibly corresponds to TRBD1 (5 bases). V lost 4 bases and J 2 bases, leaving 8 bases between the germline ends. Germline-derived CDR1 and CDR2 are SGHVS and FNYEAQ. This CDR3 has 13 residues. CDR3 region: CASSSDSNTEAFF. CDR3 in DNA: TGTGCCAGCAGCTCCGACAGTAACACTGAAGCTTTCTTT.

There are many counts of this clonotype. The chain uses TRBV29-1 and TRBJ1-2; 9 positions agree with TRBD1. The CDR3 is made up of 12 amino acids. The V gene's germline CDR1 is SQVTM and CDR2 ANQGSEA. V lost 7 bases and J lost 6; bases outside the gene matches: 6. The CDR3 protein is CSGLGQGDGYTF. CDR3 sequence (DNA): TGCAGCGGGCTGGGACAGGGCGATGGCTACACCTTC.

The table lists this clonotype with many counts. This chain joins TRBV27 and TRBJ2-7; 12 bases align to TRBD2. Per the germline V gene, CDR1 is MNHEY and CDR2 is SMNVEV (reference sequence). CDR3 length: 16 amino acids. J was trimmed by 2 bases and V by 3 bases; bases with no gene match: 5. Here the CDR3 reads CASSLRLAGAPYEQYF. The CDR3 nucleotides read TGTGCCAGCAGTTTGAGACTAGCGGGGGCACCCTACGAGCAGTACTTC.

There are many counts of this clonotype. The chain combines TRBV11-2 with TRBJ2-3; tentatively, D is TRBD2 (6 bases). The germline V gene encodes CDR1 SGHAT and CDR2 FQNNGV. This CDR3 is 17 amino acids long. Trimming pared 5 bases from V and 0 bases from J, leaving 18 bases between. CDR3 in DNA: TGTGCCAGCAGCCCCACCGTACTAGCTTCGAGCACAGATACGCAGTATTTT. Its translation is CASSPTVLASSTDTQYF. The whole variable domain, filled in from reference TRBV11-2 and TRBJ2-3, reads EAGVAQSPRYKIIEKRQSVAFWCNPISGHATLYWYQQILGQGPKLLIQFQNNGVVDDSQLPKDRFSAERLKGVDSTLKIQPAKLEDSAVYLCASSPTVLASSTDTQYFGPGTRLTVL.

This clonotype was seen many times. The chain combines TRBV29-1 with TRBJ1-1; unclear D gene. The germline gives CDR1 SQVTM, CDR2 ANQGSEA. The CDR3 consists of 10 residues. The V gene lost 4 bases and the J gene lost 3 bases, with 3 bases spanning the gap. CDR3 DNA: TGCAGCGTTGGGGACACTGAAGCTTTCTTT. Translated: CSVGDTEAFF.

This chain links TRBV13 with TRBJ2-7; TRBD1 matches 10 bases. V lost 5 bases, J lost 6 bases, and 7 bases stayed unmatched. The length of the CDR3 is 14 residues. From germline, CDR1 is PRHDT and CDR2 FYEKMQ (reference sequence). CDR3 region: CASSQGTGATEQYF. CDR3 bases: TGTGCCAGCAGCCAAGGGACAGGGGCCACCGAGCAGTACTTC.

This clonotype was observed at least ten times. The V call is TRBV19, the J call TRBJ2-5; perhaps TRBD1 as D (6 bases). V was clipped by 7 bases and J by 4 bases, with 10 bases between them. Germline CDR1 reads LNHDA; CDR2 reads SQIVND (reference sequence). This CDR3 comprises 12 residues. Here the CDR3 DNA reads TGTGCCAGTAATGGGGGCGGAGAGACCCAGTACTTC. It codes for CASNGGGETQYF.

This clonotype has at least ten counts. The chain carries TRBV29-1 and TRBJ2-2; tentatively, D is TRBD1 or TRBD2 (5 bases each). The V gene lost 6 bases and the J gene lost 7 bases, with 18 bases spanning the gap. The CDR3 is 14 residues long. Germline V gives CDR1 SQVTM, CDR2 ANQGSEA. For the CDR3, the DNA is TGCAGCGTCCGAGAGGGGCGTTTGGTCGGGGAGCTGTTTTTT. Translated, it gives CSVREGRLVGELFF.

Worth noting for this clonotype: This likely stems from a read error, as it lies one base from a far larger clone. The chain couples TRBV5-4 to TRBJ2-7; D is ambiguous. The V end lost 0 bases, the J end lost 7 bases, and 17 bases lay between the germline ends. From germline, CDR1 is SGHNT and CDR2 YYREEE (reference sequence). This CDR3 comprises 15 residues. The CDR3 bases are TGTGCCAGCAGCTTGGTTCCGAGCTCCTACAATGAGCAGTACTTC. Encoded protein: CASSLVPSSYNEQYF.

This clonotype occurred many times. J is TRBJ2-7 and V is TRBV7-9; D is possibly TRBD2 (6 bases). V was trimmed by 7 bases and J by 4 bases, leaving 8 bases between them. The germline CDR1 and CDR2 sequences are SEHNR and FQNEAQ (reference sequence). The CDR3 is made up of 11 amino acids. The CDR3 sequence is CASTGGYEQYF. CDR3 nucleotide sequence: TGTGCCAGCACCGGGGGTTACGAGCAGTACTTC.

The sample holds many counts of this clonotype. V and J are TRBV7-3 and TRBJ1-2, with TRBD1 as a possible D gene (6 bases). The CDR3 covers 13 residues. V dropped 4 bases and J dropped 8 bases, with 14 bases sitting between them. Germline V gene data show CDR1 as SGHTA and CDR2 as FQGTGA. The CDR3 protein is CASSSTGMEGYTF. CDR3 nucleotide sequence: TGTGCCAGCAGCTCTACAGGGATGGAAGGCTACACCTTC.

This clonotype came up many times. The chain is built from TRBV4-1 and TRBJ2-7; D possibly corresponds to TRBD1 (6 bases). Germline V CDR1 and CDR2: MGHRA, YSYEKL. V lost 1 base, J lost 2 bases, and 9 bases lay in between. The CDR3 covers 14 residues. CDR3 bases: TGCGCCAGCAGCCAAGCAGGGGCAACCTACGAGCAGTACTTC. Its protein is CASSQAGATYEQYF.